This T cell receptor (beta chain) was obtained from a study of cytomegalovirus exposure and HLA in healthy donors. Looking at the study overall: In an earlier analysis, some 110 million unique TCR beta sequences were found from some 200 million T cells.

The study's findings and limits: Cytomegalovirus association was assigned to more than 150 TCR beta chains. The classifier was said to identify cytomegalovirus status with high specificity and sensitivity. For presence/absence analyses, sequencing depth was assumed to be roughly uniform across donors.

The CDR3 runs to 13 residues. V dropped 4 bases and J dropped 0 bases, with 10 bases sitting between them. The germline gives CDR1 SQVTM, CDR2 ANQGSEA. This clone was seen only a few times. Its specificity is not known. In the PCR, 60 Vbeta and 13 Jbeta primers were used. The protocol was immunoSEQ multiplex PCR, while the TCRdb copy is restricted to in-frame clones and leaves out a portion. The table records some 170,000 clones, roughly 79% of them present only once. Sequencing input: PBMCs. The rearrangement uses TRBV29-1 and TRBJ2-7; D perhaps matches TRBD2 (5 bases). The receptor comes from a woman in her thirties or forties in good health and CMV-seronegative. The CDR3 sequence is CSVVSGVSYEQYF. CDR3 sequence (DNA): TGCAGCGTTGTCAGCGGTGTCTCCTACGAGCAGTACTTC.